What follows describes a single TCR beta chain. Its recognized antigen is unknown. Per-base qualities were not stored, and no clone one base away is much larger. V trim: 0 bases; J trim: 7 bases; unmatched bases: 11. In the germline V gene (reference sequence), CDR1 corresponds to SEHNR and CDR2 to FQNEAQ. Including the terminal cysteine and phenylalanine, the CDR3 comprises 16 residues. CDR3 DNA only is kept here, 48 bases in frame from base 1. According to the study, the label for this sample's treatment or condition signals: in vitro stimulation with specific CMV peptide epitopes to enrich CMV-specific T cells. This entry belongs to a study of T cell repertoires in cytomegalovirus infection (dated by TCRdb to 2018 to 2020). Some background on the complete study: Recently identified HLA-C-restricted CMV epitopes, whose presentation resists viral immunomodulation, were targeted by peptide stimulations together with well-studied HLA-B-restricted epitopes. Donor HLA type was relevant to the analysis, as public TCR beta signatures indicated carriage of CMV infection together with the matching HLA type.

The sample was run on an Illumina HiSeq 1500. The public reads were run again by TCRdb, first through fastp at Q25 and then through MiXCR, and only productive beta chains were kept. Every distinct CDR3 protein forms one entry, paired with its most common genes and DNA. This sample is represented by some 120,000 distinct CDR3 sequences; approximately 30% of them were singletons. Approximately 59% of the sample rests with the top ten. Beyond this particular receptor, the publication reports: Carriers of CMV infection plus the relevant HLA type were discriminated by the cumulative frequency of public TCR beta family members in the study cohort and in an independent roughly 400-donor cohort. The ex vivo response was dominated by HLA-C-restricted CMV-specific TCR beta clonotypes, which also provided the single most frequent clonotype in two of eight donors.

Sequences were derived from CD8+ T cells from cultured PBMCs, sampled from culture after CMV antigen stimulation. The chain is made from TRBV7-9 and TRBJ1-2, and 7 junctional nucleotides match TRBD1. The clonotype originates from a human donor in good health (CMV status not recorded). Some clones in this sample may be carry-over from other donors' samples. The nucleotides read TGTGCCAGCAGCTTAGCGTATTCAGACAGGGTTGGTGGCTACACCTTC. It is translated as CASSLAYSDRVGGYTF.